What follows is one T cell receptor beta chain and its context. The sample is drawn from a study of CD8 T cells in Susac syndrome. CDR1 is MNHEY, CDR2 SMNVEV, per germline (reference sequence). V lost 5 bases, J lost 2 bases, and 9 bases stayed unmatched. This CDR3 is 16 amino acids long. RNA amounts of about 0.45 to 1 ug underwent reverse transcription with random hexamers. MiXCR, applied by TCRdb to the immunoSEQ multiplex PCR reads, yields one record per CDR3 protein. The sample has 180,000 or so distinct CDR3 sequences; just under 95% are singletons. The sequence came from a human donor in good health. The sample consisted of CD4+ T cells from PBMCs. The chain joins TRBV27 to TRBJ2-1; TRBD1 agrees at 7 bases. This CDR3 is CASSRVDRAPYNEQFF. CDR3 coding DNA: TGTGCCAGCAGTCGAGTCGACAGGGCCCCCTACAATGAGCAGTTCTTC.